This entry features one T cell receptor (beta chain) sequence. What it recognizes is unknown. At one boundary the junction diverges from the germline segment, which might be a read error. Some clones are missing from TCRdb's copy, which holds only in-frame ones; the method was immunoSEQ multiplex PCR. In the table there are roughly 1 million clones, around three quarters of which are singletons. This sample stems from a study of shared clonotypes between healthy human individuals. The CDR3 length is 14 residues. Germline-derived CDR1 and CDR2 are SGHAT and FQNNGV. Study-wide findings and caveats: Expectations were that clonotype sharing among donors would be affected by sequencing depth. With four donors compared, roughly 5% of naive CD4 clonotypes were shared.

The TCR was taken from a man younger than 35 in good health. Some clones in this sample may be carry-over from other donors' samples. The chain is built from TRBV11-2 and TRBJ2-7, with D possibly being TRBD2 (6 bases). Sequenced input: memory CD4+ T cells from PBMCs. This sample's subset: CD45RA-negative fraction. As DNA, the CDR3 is TGCGCCAGCAGCCGCGGGACTGAAAAGTACGAGCAGTACTTC. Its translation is CASSRGTEKYEQYF.